This T cell receptor (beta chain) derives from a study of OX40 agonist ivuxolimab in advanced cancers. Study at large: An agonistic anti-OX40 (CD134) antibody, ivuxolimab, was used to treat the patients.

TCRdb keeps only in-frame clones here, not all; method: immunoSEQ multiplex PCR. The sample yields tens of thousands of clones, around 85% seen once. The sequencing here drew on CD4+ or CD8+ T cells sorted from blood, taken in a trial of the OX40 agonist ivuxolimab. This sequence was found in an adult with an advanced solid tumor such as melanoma, head and neck, liver or kidney cancer.

CDR3 nucleotide sequence: TGTGCCAGCAGCCTCGACAGGGGGCAAGGCACTGAAGCTTTCTTT. This gives the protein CASSLDRGQGTEAFF. The chain combines TRBV5-4 with TRBJ1-1, with 10 bases identical to TRBD1. Germline V lookup: CDR1 SGHNT, CDR2 YYREEE (reference sequence). The J segment lost 4 bases and the V segment lost 4 bases, leaving 7 bases of the junction unmatched. The CDR3 length is 15 residues.